This is a list of T cell receptor beta chains from one sample in a study of blood T cell repertoires in COVID-19. Generated by immunoSEQ multiplex PCR, the TCRdb table keeps only in-frame clones and is missing some. Among some 150,000 clones listed, around nine tenths were seen once. The material sequenced was peripheral blood. These receptor sequences come from a man between 18 and 35 years old with active or convalescent COVID-19. Both conserved end residues are part of each CDR3. A D gene is named only where the DNA matches it firmly. Clone size is given for some rows only: seen once, a few or many times, or a class if the clone is expanded.

>TRBJ1-5|.|few|TRBV18
TGTGCCAGCTCTCAAGCGGCAGCTAGCAATCAGCCCCAGCATTTT
CASSQAAASNQPQHF
>TRBJ2-2|.|.|TRBV14
TGTGCCAGCAGCCAAGATATCCCCGGGGAGCTGTTTTTT
CASSQDIPGELFF
>TRBJ1-5|.|.|TRBV7-2
TGTGCCAGCAGCTTAGTTTCGGGAAGTAGCAATCAGCCCCAGCATTTT
CASSLVSGSSNQPQHF
>TRBJ2-7|.|.|TRBV21-1
TGTGCCAGCAGCAAAGTCGGGACAGGTCGTAGTAAAGGCGAGCAGTACTTC
CASSKVGTGRSKGEQYF
>TRBJ2-7|.|once|TRBV5-1
TGCGCCAGCAGCCTTATGACATCCGACTACGAGCAGTACTTC
CASSLMTSDYEQYF
>TRBJ1-1|.|.|TRBV2
TGTGCCAGCAGGACGGAGTACACTGAAGCTTTCTTT
CASRTEYTEAFF
>TRBJ1-2|.|once|TRBV2
TGTGCCAGCAGTGAACAGGGTGTCAACTATGGCTACACCTTC
CASSEQGVNYGYTF
>TRBJ1-1|TRBD1|.|TRBV7-2
TGTGCCAGCCGAAAGGACAGGGCGAACACTGAAGCTTTCTTT
CASRKDRANTEAFF
>TRBJ2-7|TRBD1|.|TRBV5-1
TGCGCCAGCAGCACCGGGACAGCGAGCTCCTACGAGCAGTACTTC
CASSTGTASSYEQYF
>TRBJ1-5|TRBD1|.|TRBV28
TGTGCCAGCAGCAGACAGGGGAGTCAGCCCCAGCATTTT
CASSRQGSQPQHF
>TRBJ2-6|.|.|TRBV19
TGTGCCAGTAGTATACAGTCCGGGGCCAACGTCCTGACTTTC
CASSIQSGANVLTF
>TRBJ2-6|.|medium-sized|TRBV3-1/TRBV3-2
TGTGCCAGCAGCCAAAACACCATGGTATTATCTGGGGCCAACGTCCTGACTTTC
CASSQNTMVLSGANVLTF
>TRBJ2-3|TRBD1|.|TRBV24-1
TGTGCCACCAGCCCCAGGGGGCGTGCAGATACGCAGTATTTT
CATSPRGRADTQYF
>TRBJ1-3|TRBD1|.|TRBV6-6
TGTGCCAGCAGTTACTCCCGGACAGGGGCTGGAAACACCATATATTTT
CASSYSRTGAGNTIYF
>TRBJ1-3|.|.|TRBV9
TGTGCCAGCAGCGGACTCGGCGCGGGCTCTGGAAACACCATATATTTT
CASSGLGAGSGNTIYF
>TRBJ1-5|.|.|TRBV9
TGTGCCAGCAGCGTACAGGGTAATCAGCCCCAGCATTTT
CASSVQGNQPQHF
>TRBJ2-5|TRBD2|.|TRBV2
TGTGCCACCCAAATCGGGACTAGCGGGCGTGAGCCCCAGTACTTC
CATQIGTSGREPQYF
>TRBJ2-2|.|.|TRBV24-1
TGTGCCACCAGTGATTTACGAGGGACACAGAACACCGGGGAGCTGTTTTTT
CATSDLRGTQNTGELFF